This TCR beta chain originates from a study of T cell repertoires in cytomegalovirus infection. For the study at large: Recently described HLA-C-restricted plus well-studied HLA-B-restricted CMV epitopes were used. It can be stated that public TCR beta signatures indicated CMV infection as well as a matching HLA type.

In TCRdb, the reads were re-called with MiXCR into one record per CDR3 protein. Seen here are some 920,000 distinct CDR3 sequences, 30% to 40% observed once, and the top ten hold around 15%. CDR3 length: 19 amino acids. The J segment lost 4 bases and the V segment lost 5 bases, leaving 22 bases of the junction unmatched. Germline V gene data show CDR1 as SEHNR and CDR2 as FQNEAQ (reference sequence). This clonotype has more than one count but fewer than ten. Its specificity is unknown. The rearrangement links TRBV7-9 to TRBJ1-1, with TRBD1 identical over 7 bases. This receptor was identified in a human donor in good health (CMV status not recorded). Some clones in this sample may be carry-over from other donors' samples. Sequenced material: cultured CD8+ T cells from PBMCs, taken from culture after CMV antigen stimulation. The CDR3 loop is CASSGRTGLRGGYGTEAFF. The CDR3 DNA follows: TGTGCCAGCAGCGGCCGGACAGGCCTCCGAGGAGGTTACGGCACTGAAGCTTTCTTT. Using reference TRBV7-9 and TRBJ1-1 for the parts outside the CDR3, the full variable domain is DTGVSQNPRHKITKRGQNVTFRCDPISEHNRLYWYRQTLGQGPEFLTYFQNEAQLEKSRLLSDRFSAERPKGSFSTLEIQRTEQGDSAMYLCASSGRTGLRGGYGTEAFFGQGTRLTVV.